Reported below is one T cell receptor (beta chain). Its antigen is as yet unknown. These data belong to a study of siplizumab effects on memory and regulatory T cells. Study-wide results and limits: An assignable naive or memory phenotype was lacking in roughly 80-96% of proliferating CD4+ or CD8+ clones. There appeared to be greater diversity in naive T cells than in memory cells, and naive T cells seemed major contributors to the alloresponse.

Here immunoSEQ multiplex PCR was the method, and the copy in TCRdb shows in-frame clones only, minus some. The table records roughly 120,000 clones, 90% to 95% of them present only once. Trimming cost V 3 bases and J 10 bases; bases outside gene matches: 6. This CDR3 contains 14 residues. The germline gives CDR1 SGHRS, CDR2 YFSETQ. The source is a human donor in good health. The chain is built from TRBV5-1 and TRBJ1-6, with 8 nucleotides matching TRBD1. Source material: non-Treg CD4+ T cells sorted from blood. CDR3 nucleotides: TGCGCCAGCAGCTCGGGACAGGAGGGATCACCCCTCCACTTT. Its translation: CASSSGQEGSPLHF.